The rows below give T cell receptor beta chains drawn from one sample of a study of shared clonotypes between healthy human individuals. Here immunoSEQ multiplex PCR was the method, and the copy in TCRdb shows in-frame clones only, minus some. This table has hundreds of thousands of clones, 90% to 95% appearing once. The specimen was naive CD8+ T cells sorted from blood. The receptors were sampled from a man younger than 45 in good health. The CDR3 runs from the conserved cysteine through the conserved F or W. D genes are given only for firm matches. Only some rows state a clone size, as once, few, many or a class for expanded clones.

J gene,D gene,V gene,clone size,CDR3 length,CDR3 protein,CDR3 DNA
TRBJ1-5,-,TRBV19,-,18,CASSIGLTGNVVNQPQHF,TGTGCCAGTAGTATAGGGTTGACAGGAAACGTGGTCAATCAGCCCCAGCATTTT
TRBJ1-2,TRBD1,TRBV13,-,15,CASSPGTAYNYGYTF,TGTGCCAGCAGCCCCGGGACAGCTTATAACTATGGCTACACCTTC
TRBJ1-5,-,TRBV27,-,16,CASSLRFGPKGQPQHF,TGTGCCAGCAGTTTACGGTTCGGGCCGAAGGGTCAGCCCCAGCATTTT
TRBJ2-4,-,TRBV28,-,15,CASMGPGLTKNIQYF,TGTGCCAGCATGGGTCCAGGGCTAACCAAAAACATTCAGTACTTC
TRBJ1-1,-,TRBV5-6,-,15,CASSLAQGLNTEAFF,TGTGCCAGCAGCTTGGCCCAGGGACTGAACACTGAAGCTTTCTTT
TRBJ2-7,-,TRBV5-5,-,15,CASSLGGMVRSEQYF,TGTGCCAGCAGCTTGGGGGGTATGGTTCGGAGCGAGCAGTACTTC
TRBJ2-1,-,TRBV11-2,once,13,CASSLDRANEQFF,TGTGCCAGCAGCTTAGACAGGGCCAATGAGCAGTTCTTC
TRBJ2-1,TRBD1,TRBV27,-,13,CATKTGVDFEQFF,TGTGCCACCAAGACAGGGGTCGACTTTGAGCAGTTCTTC
TRBJ1-5,-,TRBV7-9,few,12,CASSLQNQPQHF,TGTGCCAGCAGCTTACAGAATCAACCCCAGCATTTT
TRBJ2-7,-,TRBV29-1,-,13,CSVDEDDSYEQYF,TGCAGCGTTGACGAGGACGATTCCTACGAGCAGTACTTC
TRBJ1-1,-,TRBV7-2,-,12,CASSWKTGSAFF,TGTGCCAGCAGCTGGAAAACAGGGAGTGCTTTCTTT
TRBJ2-7,TRBD2,TRBV2,-,14,CATPGLAGVREQYF,TGTGCCACCCCCGGCCTAGCGGGAGTGAGGGAGCAGTACTTC
TRBJ2-7,-,TRBV4-3,-,15,CASSQEWTDYEEQYF,TGCGCCAGCAGCCAGGAATGGACCGATTACGAAGAGCAGTACTTC
TRBJ2-7,-,TRBV7-9,-,13,CASSQLLGYEQYF,TGTGCCAGCAGCCAACTCCTCGGATACGAGCAGTACTTC
TRBJ2-1,TRBD2,TRBV7-3,-,16,CASSLEAGSSYNEQFF,TGTGCCAGCAGCTTAGAAGCGGGGAGCTCCTACAATGAGCAGTTCTTC
TRBJ1-3,-,TRBV19,-,14,CASSLGGNGNTIYF,TGTGCCAGTAGTCTGGGAGGGAATGGAAACACCATATATTTT
TRBJ2-7,TRBD2,TRBV27,-,13,CASSPGGRYEQYF,TGTGCCAGCAGTCCGGGGGGGCGATACGAGCAGTACTTC
TRBJ2-5,TRBD2,TRBV28,-,15,CASSLGRGEQETQYF,TGTGCCAGCAGTTTAGGGAGGGGTGAACAAGAGACCCAGTACTTC
TRBJ2-1,-,TRBV19,once,13,CASSISSYNEQFF,TGTGCCAGTAGTATTAGCTCCTACAATGAGCAGTTCTTC
TRBJ2-5,TRBD1,TRBV9,-,15,CATLGTGGAQETQYF,TGTGCCACTTTGGGGACAGGCGGCGCCCAAGAGACCCAGTACTTC
TRBJ2-7,-,TRBV28,-,15,CASSLLREFGDEQYF,TGTGCCAGCAGTTTATTGAGGGAGTTTGGGGACGAGCAGTACTTC
TRBJ2-5,TRBD2,TRBV7-9,-,16,CASSLSSGPLPRTQYF,TGTGCCAGCAGCTTATCTAGCGGGCCACTGCCACGGACCCAGTACTTC
TRBJ2-3,TRBD2,TRBV30,-,16,CAWQTGLAGITDTQYF,TGTGCCTGGCAAACAGGACTAGCGGGAATCACAGATACGCAGTATTTT
TRBJ2-1,-,TRBV6-5,-,13,CASSYLSGNEQFF,TGTGCCAGCAGTTACCTGTCTGGCAATGAGCAGTTCTTC
TRBJ2-1,TRBD2,TRBV7-9,once,16,CASSQWTSGINNEQFF,TGTGCCAGCAGCCAGTGGACTAGCGGGATTAACAATGAGCAGTTCTTC
TRBJ2-3,TRBD2,TRBV10-3,-,16,CAISESPRELSDTQYF,TGTGCCATCAGTGAGTCGCCGCGGGAGTTGTCAGATACGCAGTATTTT